The 32 T cell receptor beta chains in this list originate from one sample, sequenced in a study of cytomegalovirus exposure and HLA in healthy donors. 13 Jbeta primers and 60 Vbeta primers were used for the PCR. The table came from immunoSEQ multiplex PCR; TCRdb's copy has only in-frame clones and leaves some out. Of about 170,000 clones listed, around four fifths are singletons. Specimen: PBMCs. Receptor source: a female donor in good health and CMV-seronegative.

This clone was recorded only once. Relative to the germline gene, one junction end is altered; a read error may explain this. The genes are TRBV7-7 and TRBJ2-7; D perhaps matches TRBD1 (5 bases). Germline-derived CDR1 and CDR2 are SSHAT and FNYEAQ (reference sequence). CDR3 length: 13 amino acids. CDR3 sequence: CASSSYQGYEQYF. The CDR3 region has the DNA TGTGCTAGCAGTTCTTATCAGGGCTACGAGCAGTACTTC.

The chain recombines TRBV9 with TRBJ1-1; D uncertain. Germline values: CDR1 SGDLS, CDR2 YYNGEE. The V end was cut by 0 bases, the J end by 0 bases, with 6 bases between. The CDR3 runs 14 residues. The CDR3 spells CASSVGHMNTEAFF. As DNA, the CDR3 is TGTGCCAGCAGCGTAGGACATATGAACACTGAAGCTTTCTTT.

This chain links TRBV6-5 with TRBJ2-4; 12 bases agree with TRBD1. The CDR3 is made up of 15 amino acids. Per the germline V gene, CDR1 is MNHEY and CDR2 is SVGAGI. The trim removed 6 bases at V and 8 bases at J, leaving 8 bases unmatched. The CDR3 coding sequence is TGTGCCAGCAGGGCCCCGGGACAGGGGGCATACATTCAGTACTTC. Translation: CASRAPGQGAYIQYF.

The chain combines TRBV9 with TRBJ1-2, with 11 bases fitting TRBD1. The CDR3 spans 14 residues. Looked up from germline, CDR1 is SGDLS and CDR2 is YYNGEE. Losses at the gene ends were 2 bases for V and 3 bases for J; bases not matched to a gene: 0. CDR3 loop: CASSVGQGDYGYTF. CDR3 bases: TGTGCCAGCAGCGTGGGACAGGGGGACTATGGCTACACCTTC.

V usage is TRBV5-6 and J usage is TRBJ1-1; 10 positions match TRBD1. The J segment lost 1 base and the V segment lost 0 bases, leaving 3 bases of the junction unmatched. The CDR3 extends over 16 amino acids. The germline CDR1 and CDR2 sequences are SGHDT and YYEEEE. CDR3 DNA: TGTGCCAGCAGCTTGGGACAGGGGGCCGAGAACACTGAAGCTTTCTTT. The encoded protein is CASSLGQGAENTEAFF.

J is TRBJ1-2 and V is TRBV27; TRBD1 matches at 7 bases. Looked up from germline, CDR1 is MNHEY and CDR2 is SMNVEV (reference sequence). V dropped 6 bases and J dropped 4; count of bases not matched to a gene: 8. The CDR3 spans 14 residues. CDR3 region: CASSPDRPTYGYTF. The DNA for the CDR3 is TGTGCCAGCAGCCCGGACAGGCCAACCTATGGCTACACCTTC.

The genes are TRBV5-4 and TRBJ1-1; 10 bases align to TRBD1. V was pared by 1 base and J by 8 bases, with 5 bases of the junction left unmatched. Per germline, CDR1 SGHNT and CDR2 YYREEE (reference sequence). The CDR3 is made up of 14 amino acids. The CDR3 DNA reads as TGTGCCAGCAGCTTGAGTGGACAGGGGGACGAAGCTTTCTTT. Translating gives CASSLSGQGDEAFF.

V gene TRBV15 combines with J gene TRBJ2-5, with 15 bases fitting TRBD2. V shed 1 base, J shed 5 bases, and the junction held 2 bases outside the gene matches. The germline V gene has CDR1 LNHNV and CDR2 YYDKDF (reference sequence). The CDR3 runs to 16 residues. The CDR3 spells CATSRVGLAGGETQYF. The DNA for the CDR3 is TGTGCCACCAGCAGAGTAGGACTAGCGGGGGGGGAGACCCAGTACTTC.

V gene TRBV13 combines with J gene TRBJ1-1, with D unresolved. Trimming cost V 5 bases and J 3 bases, with 10 bases left between them. This CDR3 region has 13 residues. Germline V lookup: CDR1 PRHDT, CDR2 FYEKMQ (reference sequence). CDR3 in amino acids: CASSPHADTEAFF. The CDR3 DNA sequence: TGTGCCAGCAGCCCCCACGCGGACACTGAAGCTTTCTTT. Full variable domain (outside the CDR3, taken from reference TRBV13 and TRBJ1-1): AAGVIQSPRHLIKEKRETATLKCYPIPRHDTVYWYQQGPGQDPQFLISFYEKMQSDKGSIPDRFSAQQFSDYHSELNMSSLELGDSALYFCASSPHADTEAFFGQGTRLTVV.

The rearrangement joins TRBV9 to TRBJ2-1, with D unresolved. The CDR3 has 13 residues. Trimming removed 4 bases from V and 11 bases from J, with 16 bases in between. CDR1 and CDR2 (germline): SGDLS, YYNGEE. CDR3 amino acids: CASSPDSEWKQFF. The CDR3 bases are TGTGCCAGCAGCCCAGACTCCGAATGGAAGCAGTTCTTC.

This clone appeared a few times. This chain uses TRBV7-3 with TRBJ1-1, with D possibly being TRBD1 (5 bases). V was shortened by 5 bases and J by 0 bases, with 10 bases between the two germline ends. Germline-derived CDR1 and CDR2 are SGHTA and FQGTGA. The CDR3 runs 14 residues. CDR3 coding DNA: TGTGCCAGCAGCCTTCAGGGTATGAACACTGAAGCTTTCTTT. It specifies CASSLQGMNTEAFF.

This clone has just a few counts. The chain recombines TRBV7-2 with TRBJ1-1; D perhaps matches TRBD1 (5 bases). The CDR3 has 12 amino acids. Germline CDR1 and CDR2: SGHTA and FQGNSA. V lost 4 bases to trimming and J lost 7 bases, with 10 bases between them. The CDR3 DNA follows: TGTGCCAGCAGCTCAAGGGGCGGTGAAGCTTTCTTT. It yields the protein CASSSRGGEAFF.

V gene TRBV11-2 combines with J gene TRBJ1-1, with D possibly matching TRBD1 (5 bases). Looked up from germline, CDR1 is SGHAT and CDR2 is FQNNGV. V shed 0 bases and J shed 2 bases, with 13 bases lying between them. This CDR3 spans 16 amino acids. The CDR3 DNA reads as TGTGCCAGCAGCTTAGAGGGGCAGGAGCCTAACACTGAAGCTTTCTTT. Amino acids: CASSLEGQEPNTEAFF.

The chain has TRBV18 and TRBJ1-3; no clear D gene. This CDR3 region has 15 residues. The germline V gene encodes CDR1 KGHSH and CDR2 LQKENI. Trimming removed 0 bases at V and 8 bases at J, with 14 bases between. CDR3 sequence: CASSPPDGVGDTIYF. DNA for the CDR3: TGTGCCAGCTCACCACCCGACGGGGTGGGAGACACCATATATTTT.

The rearrangement uses TRBV19 and TRBJ2-7; 9 bases are shared with TRBD2. This CDR3 comprises 16 residues. Per the germline V gene, CDR1 is LNHDA and CDR2 is SQIVND (reference sequence). Trimming at V came to 5 bases and at J to 3 bases, leaving 11 bases not matched to a gene. CDR3 DNA sequence: TGTGCCAGTAGTCCCCGCGGTAGCGGGGGCGACTACGAGCAGTACTTC. It codes for CASSPRGSGGDYEQYF.

The chain has TRBV4-3 and TRBJ1-1; tentative D call: TRBD1 (5 bases). Trimming pared 1 base from V and 1 base from J, leaving 7 bases between. The CDR3 covers 14 residues. CDR1 is LGHNA, CDR2 YSLEER, per germline. DNA of the CDR3: TGCGCCAGCAGCCAAGTGGGGGGGAACACTGAAGCTTTCTTT. Protein product: CASSQVGGNTEAFF.

This clone came up a few times. This chain links TRBV6-5 with TRBJ2-1; D is possibly TRBD2 (5 bases). Germline V gene lookup returns CDR1 MNHEY and CDR2 SVGAGI. This CDR3 has 14 amino acids. Trimming left V 4 bases short and J 4 bases short, with 11 bases between. CDR3 in amino acids: CASSLSGDYNEQFF. CDR3 nucleotide sequence: TGTGCCAGCAGTTTAAGCGGAGATTACAATGAGCAGTTCTTC.

This clone was counted a few times. This chain links TRBV29-1 with TRBJ2-1; 8 bases agree with TRBD1. The CDR3 loop spans 12 amino acids. After removal of 7 bases from V and 5 bases from J, the junction contained 4 bases not matched to a gene. Germline CDR1 SQVTM, CDR2 ANQGSEA. CDR3 residues: CSGQGSDNEQFF. CDR3 coding DNA: TGCAGCGGACAGGGGTCGGACAATGAGCAGTTCTTC.

The rearrangement links TRBV28 to TRBJ2-7, with D perhaps matching TRBD1 (5 bases). CDR1 is MDHEN, CDR2 SYDVKM, per germline. The V end lost 6 bases, the J end lost 3 bases, and 6 bases lay between the germline ends. The CDR3 totals 11 residues. The CDR3 bases are TGTGCCAGCAGACAGGACTACGAGCAGTACTTC. Its protein is CASRQDYEQYF.

The chain combines TRBV27 with TRBJ2-1; TRBD2 agrees at 8 bases. Germline CDR1 reads MNHEY; CDR2 reads SMNVEV (reference sequence). CDR3 size: 16 residues. V shed 2 bases and J 1 base; nucleotides not matched to a gene: 4. The CDR3 nucleotides read TGTGCCAGCAGTTTAAATAGCGGGACTTCCTACAATGAGCAGTTCTTC. Amino acid sequence: CASSLNSGTSYNEQFF.

The chain couples TRBV9 to TRBJ2-5, with 8 bases fitting TRBD2. Germline CDR1 is SGDLS and CDR2 is YYNGEE. CDR3 length equals 16 residues. After removal of 4 bases from V and 2 bases from J, the junction contained 10 bases not matched to a gene. This chain's CDR3 is CASSRGREVQQETQYF. CDR3 DNA sequence: TGTGCCAGCAGCCGGGGGCGGGAGGTTCAACAAGAGACCCAGTACTTC. Supplemented by reference TRBV9 and TRBJ2-5, the full variable domain reads DSGVTQTPKHLITATGQRVTLRCSPRSGDLSVYWYQQSLDQGLQFLIQYYNGEERAKGNILERFSAQQFPDLHSELNLSSLELGDSALYFCASSRGREVQQETQYFGPGTRLLVL.

The chain carries TRBV19 and TRBJ1-4; possible D gene TRBD1, 6 bases. The CDR3 length is 16 residues. The ends were cut back, 3 bases at V and 7 bases at J, with 18 bases in the middle. Germline V gene data show CDR1 as LNHDA and CDR2 as SQIVND (reference sequence). CDR3 nucleotide sequence: TGTGCCAGTAGTATTAGCGGCGGGGGCGTGAGTGAAAAACTGTTTTTT. It encodes CASSISGGGVSEKLFF.

This clone was observed a few times. V usage is TRBV9 and J usage is TRBJ2-5, with 10 bases aligning to TRBD1. Germline CDR1 SGDLS, CDR2 YYNGEE. CDR3 length: 15 amino acids. With V trimmed by 0 bases and J by 5 bases, 4 bases remained unmatched. CDR3 residues: CASSVGGQGHETQYF. The CDR3 DNA sequence: TGTGCCAGCAGCGTAGGGGGACAGGGGCACGAGACCCAGTACTTC.

The V and J genes are TRBV6-6 and TRBJ1-4; possible D gene TRBD1, 6 bases. Germline V lookup: CDR1 MNHNY, CDR2 SVGAGI (reference sequence). Trimming stripped 1 base from V and 3 bases from J, with 9 bases between. The CDR3 has 15 amino acids. The CDR3 DNA sequence: TGTGCCAGCAGTTACTATGGACAGTCTAATGAAAAACTGTTTTTT. Encoded protein: CASSYYGQSNEKLFF.

The count of this clone is one. The rearrangement joins TRBV18 to TRBJ2-7, with a tentative D call TRBD2 (6 bases). Per the germline V gene, CDR1 is KGHSH and CDR2 is LQKENI. This CDR3 is built from 14 residues. The V end lost 0 bases, the J end lost 5 bases, and 11 bases lay between the germline ends. The DNA for the CDR3 is TGTGCCAGCTCACCACCCCTAGCGTCTAACGAGCAGTACTTC. Its translation: CASSPPLASNEQYF.

The gene calls are TRBV4-2 and TRBJ2-1; 13 bases match TRBD2. V was clipped by 3 bases and J by 5 bases; unmatched bases: 7. CDR1 and CDR2 from the germline V gene are LGHNA and YNFKEQ. The CDR3 is made up of 17 amino acids. For the CDR3, the DNA is TGTGCCAGCAGCCATCGGACTAGCGGGAGTATACACAATGAGCAGTTCTTC. Amino acids: CASSHRTSGSIHNEQFF.

This clone was picked up a small number of times. The chain uses TRBV5-1 and TRBJ1-1; 8 positions agree with TRBD1. Germline loops: CDR1 SGHRS, CDR2 YFSETQ. The V and J ends lost 4 bases and 5 bases, in that order; junction bases with no gene match: 7. The CDR3 contains 14 residues. In nucleotides, the CDR3 is TGCGCCAGCAGCCTGGACAGGGTTGAAACTGAAGCTTTCTTT. It translates to CASSLDRVETEAFF.

The rearrangement joins TRBV7-6 to TRBJ2-1; the match to TRBD2 covers 9 bases. The CDR3 sequence is 15 residues long. V shed 2 bases and J 5 bases; nucleotides not matched to a gene: 4. Germline V gene lookup returns CDR1 SGHVS and CDR2 FNYEAQ. The CDR3 protein is CASSLLAGTNNEQFF. In DNA form, the CDR3 reads TGTGCCAGCAGCTTACTAGCGGGGACCAACAATGAGCAGTTCTTC.

This clone was recorded once. V usage is TRBV2 and J usage is TRBJ2-7; D is possibly TRBD1 (5 bases). Germline V gene data show CDR1 as SNHLY and CDR2 as FYNNEI. The CDR3 is made up of 13 amino acids. V lost 2 bases, J lost 5 bases, and 10 bases lay in between. The CDR3 sequence is CASSEPGMDEQYF. CDR3 bases: TGTGCCAGCAGTGAACCAGGGATGGACGAGCAGTACTTC.

This clone has only one observation. CDR3 in amino acids: CASSGRTGSSYEQYF. DNA of the CDR3: TGTGCCAGTAGTGGGAGGACGGGTAGCTCCTACGAGCAGTACTTC. The chain joins TRBV19 to TRBJ2-7; possibly TRBD2 for D (6 bases). The ends were cut back, 5 bases at V and 0 bases at J, with 14 bases in the middle. Germline V lookup: CDR1 LNHDA, CDR2 SQIVND (reference sequence). This CDR3 has 15 amino acids.

This clone was detected a few times. The chain is built from TRBV28 and TRBJ1-1; 9 bases line up with TRBD1. With 2 bases clipped from V and 4 bases from J, the junction kept 14 bases outside the gene matches. The CDR3 is 18 residues long. Per germline, CDR1 MDHEN and CDR2 SYDVKM. CDR3 protein: CASSLPFWTGERGTEAFF. The CDR3 bases are TGTGCCAGCAGTTTACCCTTCTGGACAGGGGAGAGGGGCACTGAAGCTTTCTTT.

This clone was seen more than once but under ten times. This chain uses TRBV30 with TRBJ1-6, with TRBD1 matching 7 bases. The CDR3 length is 14 residues. Unmatched junction bases numbered 9, after V lost 0 bases and J lost 13 bases. Germline CDR1 reads GTSNPN; CDR2 reads SVGIG (reference sequence). The CDR3 region is CAWSVFGTVAPLHF. DNA of the CDR3: TGTGCCTGGAGTGTCTTCGGGACAGTTGCCCCCCTCCACTTT.